One sample yielded the 21 T cell receptor beta chains listed below, sequenced in a study of blood T cells in healthy people across ages. Through a sample-barcoded 5' primer and a J-beta primer mix, a second PCR was run for roughly 7 to 11 cycles. TCRdb passed the 5' RACE reads through MiXCR, listing each CDR3 protein once. The sample contains fewer than 1.5 million distinct CDR3 sequences, about 43% of which appear only once. Sequencing was done on a sample of blood. The receptor set was obtained from a woman between 18 and 29 years old in good health.

This clonotype was found a few times. The chain has TRBV10-3 and TRBJ2-5; D might be TRBD1 (5 bases). Germline loops: CDR1 ENHRY, CDR2 SYGVKD. The CDR3 spans 12 residues. The germline V and J ends were trimmed by 8 bases and 11 bases, with 18 bases remaining between them. CDR3 in amino acids: CAIQGGFNEQYF. The DNA for the CDR3 is TGTGCCATCCAGGGCGGATTCAATGAGCAGTACTTC.

The J gene is TRBJ2-1, the V gene TRBV7-3, with 15 bases aligning to TRBD2. J lost 4 bases, V lost 4 bases, and 8 bases had no gene match. Germline assignment: CDR1 SGHTA and CDR2 FQGTGA. The CDR3 runs to 18 residues. Here the CDR3 reads CASSWIGTSGGPYNEQFF. In nucleotides, the CDR3 is TGTGCCAGCAGCTGGATAGGGACTAGCGGGGGGCCATACAATGAGCAGTTCTTC.

This clonotype was seen only a few times. V gene TRBV3-1 combines with J gene TRBJ1-6, with 7 nucleotides matching TRBD1. After removal of 4 bases from V and 8 bases from J, the junction contained 11 bases not matched to a gene. Per the germline V gene, CDR1 is LGHDT and CDR2 is YNNKEL (reference sequence). This CDR3 is 16 amino acids long. The chain's CDR3 is CASSPTDRAWDSPLHF. CDR3 DNA: TGTGCCAGCAGCCCTACTGACAGGGCTTGGGATTCACCCCTCCACTTT.

DNA for the CDR3: TGTGCCAGCACACAGGGACAGGGGTACGAGCAGTACTTC. Protein product: CASTQGQGYEQYF. This chain uses TRBV4-2 with TRBJ2-7; 10 positions match TRBD1. Germline values: CDR1 LGHNA, CDR2 YNFKEQ. This CDR3 contains 13 residues. The J segment lost 4 bases and the V segment lost 7 bases, leaving 4 bases of the junction unmatched.

The chain employs TRBV7-2 and TRBJ2-7, with TRBD1 as a possible D gene (5 bases). The CDR3 loop spans 13 amino acids. V was cut by 8 bases and J by 2 bases, with 13 bases left in between. The germline V gene has CDR1 SGHTA and CDR2 FQGNSA. CDR3 sequence: CASGITGAYEQYF. In DNA, the CDR3 is TGTGCCAGCGGAATTACAGGCGCCTACGAGCAGTACTTC.

This clonotype was seen more than once but under ten times. The CDR3: CASSSGATYNEQFF. CDR3 DNA sequence: TGTGCCAGCAGCTCTGGGGCCACCTACAATGAGCAGTTCTTC. V gene TRBV5-5 combines with J gene TRBJ2-1; D is possibly TRBD1 (5 bases). Germline values: CDR1 SGHKS, CDR2 YYEKEE (reference sequence). The CDR3 has 14 amino acids. The germline V and J ends were trimmed by 3 bases and 2 bases, with 9 bases remaining between them.

This clonotype showed up just a few times. The chain combines TRBV4-1 with TRBJ1-2; 7 nucleotides line up with TRBD1. CDR1 is MGHRA, CDR2 YSYEKL, per germline. V was clipped by 0 bases and J by 0 bases; unmatched bases: 7. The CDR3 spans 17 residues. The CDR3 coding sequence is TGCGCCAGCAGCCAAGACCCCAGGGGGGAAGCTAACTATGGCTACACCTTC. Its protein is CASSQDPRGEANYGYTF.

This clonotype showed up just a few times. This chain uses TRBV12-3 or TRBV12-4 with TRBJ1-2; 10 nucleotides match TRBD1. This CDR3 is built from 15 residues. With 5 bases clipped from V and 6 bases from J, the junction kept 9 bases outside the gene matches. CDR3: CASSLLGGQGNGYTF. In DNA form, the CDR3 reads TGTGCCAGCAGTCTCCTAGGGGGACAGGGGAATGGCTACACCTTC.

The chain uses TRBV27 and TRBJ2-2; tentative D call: TRBD1 (6 bases). The V gene's germline CDR1 is MNHEY and CDR2 SMNVEV (reference sequence). The CDR3 has 14 amino acids. The V gene lost 10 bases and the J gene lost 0 bases, with 12 bases spanning the gap. CDR3 sequence (DNA): TGTGCCACCACCCACAGGGCGAACACCGGGGAGCTGTTTTTT. It yields the protein CATTHRANTGELFF.

This clonotype was detected many times. The V gene is TRBV4-1, the J gene TRBJ2-1; no clear D gene. Germline V lookup: CDR1 MGHRA, CDR2 YSYEKL. The CDR3 is 16 amino acids. The V and J ends lost 0 bases and 0 bases respectively, with 9 bases between them. DNA for the CDR3: TGCGCCAGCAGCCAAGAGGGCAGCCTCTCCTACAATGAGCAGTTCTTC. This encodes CASSQEGSLSYNEQFF.

The V and J genes are TRBV28 and TRBJ2-1, with TRBD2 matching over 10 bases. V lost 5 bases, J lost 4 bases, and 5 bases stayed unmatched. CDR1 is MDHEN, CDR2 SYDVKM, per germline. This CDR3 comprises 15 residues. The DNA of the CDR3 is TGTGCCAGCAGTGCAGCGGGGGGGCGTTACAATGAGCAGTTCTTC. Its protein is CASSAAGGRYNEQFF. Based on the CDR3 plus reference TRBV28 and TRBJ2-1, the full variable domain is DVKVTQSSRYLVKRTGEKVFLECVQDMDHENMFWYRQDPGLGLRLIYFSYDVKMKEKGDIPEGYSVSREKKERFSLILESASTNQTSMYLCASSAAGGRYNEQFFGPGTRLTVL.

The gene calls are TRBV20-1 and TRBJ2-4, with 10 bases matching TRBD1. CDR3 length: 15 amino acids. After removal of 0 bases from V and 13 bases from J, the junction contained 12 bases not matched to a gene. The V gene's germline CDR1 is DFQATT and CDR2 SNEGSKA (reference sequence). The CDR3 region is CSARDPRQGAWEQYF. The CDR3 nucleotides read TGCAGTGCTAGAGACCCTAGACAGGGGGCTTGGGAGCAGTACTTC.

The genes are TRBV27 and TRBJ1-6; no firm D call. The CDR3 is 14 amino acids. The V gene's germline CDR1 is MNHEY and CDR2 SMNVEV (reference sequence). Trimming removed 0 bases from V and 7 bases from J, with 7 bases in between. CDR3 nucleotides: TGTGCCAGCAGTTTATCTCCCAGAAATTCACCCCTCCACTTT. It codes for CASSLSPRNSPLHF.

About this clonotype itself: The CDR3 ends on some other residue instead of the conserved phenylalanine or tryptophan, so this is likely a read error. The genes are TRBV13 and TRBJ1-4; D unresolved. The germline CDR1 and CDR2 sequences are PRHDT and FYEKMQ (reference sequence). V was pared by 5 bases and J by 3 bases, with 13 bases between. This CDR3 contains 15 residues. The CDR3 nucleotides are TGTGCCAGCAGCCCCTGCGGGCAATCTAATGAAAAACTGTTTATT. It encodes CASSPCGQSNEKLFI.

This rearrangement joins TRBV7-2 to TRBJ2-3, with D uncertain. CDR3 length equals 14 residues. V was trimmed by 4 bases and J by 3 bases, leaving 11 bases between them. Germline CDR1 reads SGHTA; CDR2 reads FQGNSA. CDR3 region: CASSSTVGTDTQYF. CDR3 bases: TGTGCCAGCAGCTCAACAGTAGGGACAGATACGCAGTATTTT.

V usage is TRBV30 and J usage is TRBJ2-1; 10 bases are a match to TRBD2. Per the germline V gene, CDR1 is GTSNPN and CDR2 is SVGIG (reference sequence). The CDR3 has 16 amino acids. V gave up 2 bases and J gave up 5 bases; unmatched junction bases: 9. The CDR3 region has the DNA TGTGCCTGGAGTCATACTCTAGCGGGGGACCACAATGAGCAGTTCTTC. Translating gives CAWSHTLAGDHNEQFF.

V usage is TRBV11-1 and J usage is TRBJ1-1; 7 bases are shared with TRBD1. The germline CDR1 and CDR2 sequences are SGHAT and FQDESV (reference sequence). The length of the CDR3 is 14 residues. Germline trimming cut 3 bases from V and 2 bases from J; bases unmatched to any gene: 3. DNA of the CDR3: TGTGCCAGCAGCTTTGCAGGGGGAAACACTGAAGCTTTCTTT. Residues: CASSFAGGNTEAFF.

The chain combines TRBV6-2 or TRBV6-3 with TRBJ2-1, with TRBD2 matching 9 bases. The ends lost 9 bases at V and 13 bases at J; junction bases unmatched: 16. CDR1 and CDR2 (germline): MNHEY, SVGEGT. The CDR3 runs 14 residues. This CDR3 is CASGGISGGISQFF. The CDR3 DNA sequence: TGTGCCAGTGGCGGGATTAGCGGGGGAATAAGTCAGTTCTTC.

J is TRBJ2-1 and V is TRBV6-2 or TRBV6-3, with 14 bases fitting TRBD2. From germline, CDR1 is MNHEY and CDR2 SVGEGT. V dropped 4 bases and J dropped 6; count of bases not matched to a gene: 2. The CDR3 length is 15 residues. The CDR3 here is CASSSTSGRVNEQFF. In DNA, the CDR3 is TGTGCCAGCAGTTCGACTAGCGGGAGGGTCAATGAGCAGTTCTTC.

This clonotype occurred once. The chain joins TRBV5-1 to TRBJ2-1; 8 bases map to TRBD2. Near its end, the DNA agrees better with TRBJ2-7, so the J call may be wrong. Germline assignment: CDR1 SGHRS and CDR2 YFSETQ. The CDR3 has 15 residues. The CDR3 sequence is CASSLAGGAFNEQYF. Written as DNA, the CDR3 is TGCGCCAGCAGCTTGGCCGGGGGGGCTTTCAATGAGCAGTACTTC.

Concerning this clonotype itself: At one of its ends the junction is not consistent with the germline gene, which may arise from a read error. CDR3: CVSSLGGGSYNEQFF. In DNA form, the CDR3 reads TGCGTCAGCAGCTTGGGCGGGGGCTCCTACAATGAGCAGTTCTTC. The rearrangement joins TRBV5-1 to TRBJ2-1; 7 bases map to TRBD2. The germline CDR1 and CDR2 sequences are SGHRS and YFSETQ. The CDR3 spans 15 residues. The full variable domain, completed using reference TRBV5-1 and TRBJ2-1, is KAGVTQTPRYLIKTRGQQVTLSCSPISGHRSVSWYQQTPGQGLQFLFEYFSETQRNKGNFPGRFSGRQFSNSRSEMNVSTLELGDSALYLCVSSLGGGSYNEQFFGPGTRLTVL.